Reported below is one TCR beta chain. Its target is not known. CDR1 and CDR2 (germline): SQVTM, ANQGSEA. The CDR3 loop spans 13 amino acids. V shed 6 bases, J shed 4 bases, and the junction held 4 bases outside the gene matches. The sample originates from a study of CD8 T cells in ankylosing spondylitis. General study findings and limits: It appeared that ankylosing spondylitis blood was characterized by a TCR beta motif of under ten highly homologous variants. Reportedly, matched ankylosing spondylitis synovial fluid was significantly enriched for disease-linked clones. Within peripheral blood, clones linked to disease were CD8+ and relatively rare. Existing reports had already noted some motif variants in reactive arthritis synovial fluid and blood.

Making use of molecular barcodes, quantitative 5'-RACE generated TCR beta libraries. Using its own MiXCR run on the 5' RACE reads, TCRdb lists one record per CDR3 protein. The sample lists roughly 470,000 distinct CDR3 sequences; about 24% were seen once. Sequenced input: blood, either unsorted or a sorted T cell fraction (not recorded which). This chain joins TRBV29-1 and TRBJ2-2, with 8 bases aligning to TRBD2. The clonotype originates from a male donor with ankylosing spondylitis. This CDR3 is CSVTGTSTGELFF. In DNA, the CDR3 is TGCAGCGTCACCGGGACTAGCACCGGGGAGCTGTTTTTT.